This T cell receptor beta chain is drawn from a study of T cells in Graves' hyperthyroidism and ophthalmopathy. Isolation of PBMCs was performed on around 9.8 ml fresh peripheral blood. The germline V gene encodes CDR1 SGHRS and CDR2 YFSETQ. The CDR3 has 15 amino acids. The V end was cut by 0 bases, the J end by 4 bases, with 10 bases between. Researchers amplified the TCR beta CDR3 regions from RNA transcripts. During a first-round RT-PCR of the TCR CDR3, the HTBI primer set was used. TCRdb redid the calling of the multiplex PCR reads with MiXCR, one entry per CDR3 protein. Seen here are 450,000 to 500,000 distinct CDR3 sequences, less than 25% observed once, and the top ten hold under 55%.

This chain joins TRBV5-1 and TRBJ2-2; D might be TRBD2 (5 bases). The sequence was collected from a woman aged 65 to 85 with Graves' ophthalmopathy. The sample comprised blood. The CDR3: CASSLDQEVTGELFF. The CDR3, as DNA: TGCGCCAGCAGCTTGGACCAGGAGGTCACCGGGGAGCTGTTTTTT.